This T cell receptor beta chain was found in a study of metastatic and nonmetastatic thyroid tumors. Looking at the study overall: Across peripheral blood and tumor or nodule tissue samples taken from malignant and benign thyroid patients, the repertoires were compared with one another. Study conclusions and caveats: Reported TCR beta diversity, measured in blood and tumor, was significantly higher for malignant thyroid tumors than for benign nodules.

The CDR3 length is 16 residues. Unmatched junction bases numbered 6, after V lost 4 bases and J lost 0 bases. Per germline, CDR1 SEHNR and CDR2 FQNEAQ (reference sequence). In the study's own analysis: The distant-metastasis classifier for papillary thyroid cancer was built from CDR3 differences across clinicopathological groups. MiXCR re-clonotyped the PCR reads for TCRdb. Here the V and J calls rest on TCRdb's processing, not on the authors' analysis. The sample holds tens of thousands of clones; 20% are singletons and the top ten take 4% to 5.5%. Treatment of any kind had been given to no patient before thyroid surgery. This clone has a count of ten or more. What it binds is unknown.

The sequencing sample was made of adjacent normal tissue. The TCR comes from a female donor with papillary thyroid cancer or a benign thyroid nodule (not recorded which). Some clones in this sample may be carry-over from other donors' samples. This chain joins TRBV7-9 and TRBJ2-7, with 10 bases aligning to TRBD2. The CDR3 region is CASSSLRTSGSYEQYF. CDR3 coding DNA: TGTGCCAGCAGCTCACTCCGGACTAGCGGCTCCTACGAGCAGTACTTC.